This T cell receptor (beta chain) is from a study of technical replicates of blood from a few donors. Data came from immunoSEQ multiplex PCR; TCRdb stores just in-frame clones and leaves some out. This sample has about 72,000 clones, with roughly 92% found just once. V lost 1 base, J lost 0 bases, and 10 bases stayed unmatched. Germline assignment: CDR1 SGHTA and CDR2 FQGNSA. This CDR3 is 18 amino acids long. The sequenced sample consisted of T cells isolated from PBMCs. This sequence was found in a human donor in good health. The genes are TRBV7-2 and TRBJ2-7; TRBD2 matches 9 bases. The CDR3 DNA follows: TGTGCCAGCAGCTTAGGTACTAGCGGGCGGACAAGCTCCTACGAGCAGTACTTC. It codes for CASSLGTSGRTSSYEQYF.